This entry describes one T cell receptor (beta chain). No antigen is known for it. The CDR3 length is 12 residues. Germline CDR1 and CDR2: MDHEN and SYDVKM. V was trimmed by 5 bases and J by 7 bases, leaving 8 bases between them. The sample belongs to a study of T cell responses to AZD1222 COVID-19 vaccine. Data came from immunoSEQ multiplex PCR; TCRdb stores just in-frame clones and leaves some out. The sample lists 90,000 to 110,000 clones; approximately 86% were seen once. Study-wide findings and caveats: Two doses of AZD1222 preceded a rise in Spike-specific TCR breadth and depth. There were mostly white British donors and more females than males, and clonal diversity was possibly underestimated.

Specimen: peripheral blood, collected on day 0 of AZD1222 vaccination. The receptor was derived from an adult in good health. The genes are TRBV28 and TRBJ2-2; D is unclear. CDR3 in DNA: TGTGCCAGCAGTGCGAGTGTCGGGGAGCTGTTTTTT. It is translated as CASSASVGELFF.